This T cell receptor beta chain was captured in a study of control samples from healthy donors and cancer patients. This clone appeared a single time. Generated by immunoSEQ multiplex PCR, the TCRdb table keeps only in-frame clones and is missing some. The table lists roughly 100,000 clones, around 89% of them singletons. The CDR3 is 15 residues long. The ends were cut back, 0 bases at V and 2 bases at J, with 10 bases in the middle. CDR1 WSHSY and CDR2 SAAADI come from the germline V gene. Input material: PBMCs. The sequence was collected from a man aged 55-75 years with lung cancer. This sequence joins TRBV10-2 and TRBJ1-2; the D is unclear. CDR3 nucleotide sequence: TGCGCCAGCAGTGAGTCGCGGACGGCGAACTATGGCTACACCTTC. Translating it yields CASSESRTANYGYTF.